Shown below are 10 T cell receptor beta chains from a single sample sequenced in a study of vaccination effects on CD4 cells after COVID-19. No antigen is known for these receptors. Here immunoSEQ multiplex PCR was the method, and the copy in TCRdb shows in-frame clones only, minus some. The table includes tens of thousands of clones, over 60% detected once. CD4+ T cells were isolated after nine to ten days of culture. Between March and December 2020, the person had a SARS-CoV-2 infection that PCR confirmed. All participants had two doses of either the BNT162b2 or mRNA-1273 vaccine. The sample here was CD4+ T cells from PBMCs cultured without peptide, taken after COVID-19 vaccination. These receptors all come from a human donor who had a prior SARS-CoV-2 infection.

This clone was detected a few times. V usage is TRBV15 and J usage is TRBJ1-2; tentative D call: TRBD1 (6 bases). V gave up 0 bases and J gave up 0 bases, with 17 bases separating them. Germline assignment: CDR1 LNHNV and CDR2 YYDKDF (reference sequence). The CDR3 length is 18 residues. DNA of the CDR3: TGTGCCACCAGCAGAGATAGGGGGTCTTCCGAAGCTAACTATGGCTACACCTTC. Its translation is CATSRDRGSSEANYGYTF. The full variable domain, in which reference TRBV15 and TRBJ1-2 provide the parts outside the CDR3, is DAMVIQNPRYQVTQFGKPVTLSCSQTLNHNVMYWYQQKSSQAPKLLFHYYDKDFNNEADTPDNFQSRRPNTSFCFLDIRSPGLGDTAMYLCATSRDRGSSEANYGYTFGSGTRLTVV.

The chain carries TRBV7-2 and TRBJ2-4; 11 bases match TRBD2. The CDR3 extends over 16 amino acids. Trimming took 1 base from V and 5 from J; bases not matched to a gene: 4. The germline V gene has CDR1 SGHTA and CDR2 FQGNSA. CDR3 sequence reads: CASSLGVSGGENIQYF. The CDR3 region has the DNA TGTGCCAGCAGCTTAGGGGTTAGCGGGGGGGAAAACATTCAGTACTTC.

Written as DNA, the CDR3 is TGTGCCAGCTCACCAGCTAGCGGGAGGGCAGATACGCAGTATTTT. It yields the protein CASSPASGRADTQYF. V usage is TRBV18 and J usage is TRBJ2-3, with 12 positions matching TRBD2. The germline CDR1 and CDR2 sequences are KGHSH and LQKENI. V lost 2 bases, J lost 4 bases, and 1 base stayed unmatched. This CDR3 has 15 residues.

The rearrangement links TRBV19 to TRBJ1-2; 7 bases map to TRBD1. CDR3 length: 14 amino acids. The V and J ends lost 7 bases and 4 bases, in that order; junction bases with no gene match: 9. Germline V lookup: CDR1 LNHDA, CDR2 SQIVND (reference sequence). This chain's CDR3 is CASNTGVGGYGYTF. For the CDR3, the DNA is TGTGCCAGTAATACAGGGGTTGGGGGCTATGGCTACACCTTC.

This clone was picked up one time. The CDR3: CASSLKVSSYNEQFF. The CDR3 DNA reads TGTGCCAGCAGTTTAAAGGTGAGCTCCTACAATGAGCAGTTCTTC. The chain employs TRBV27 and TRBJ2-1, with D hard to call. This CDR3 comprises 15 residues. Trimming removed 2 bases from V and 0 bases from J, with 8 bases in between. Germline assignment: CDR1 MNHEY and CDR2 SMNVEV (reference sequence).

The chain joins TRBV5-1 to TRBJ1-1; 8 bases line up with TRBD1. The CDR3 loop spans 14 amino acids. The J segment lost 6 bases and the V segment lost 3 bases, leaving 7 bases of the junction unmatched. The germline V gene has CDR1 SGHRS and CDR2 YFSETQ. DNA for the CDR3: TGCGCCAGCAGCTCGCGGACAGGGATGGCTGAAGCTTTCTTT. Encoded protein: CASSSRTGMAEAFF.

This clone is a singleton in its sample. CDR3 residues: CASRRRDRGSYEQYF. The CDR3 DNA reads TGTGCCAGCAGACGCCGGGACAGGGGAAGCTACGAGCAGTACTTC. This chain connects TRBV28 to TRBJ2-7; 10 bases align to TRBD1. The germline V gene has CDR1 MDHEN and CDR2 SYDVKM. Trimming at V came to 6 bases and at J to 3 bases, leaving 8 bases not matched to a gene. CDR3 length: 15 residues.

The V call is TRBV9, the J call TRBJ2-3, with TRBD2 identical over 7 bases. Germline CDR1 SGDLS, CDR2 YYNGEE. Losses at the gene ends were 0 bases for V and 0 bases for J; bases not matched to a gene: 7. The length of the CDR3 is 17 residues. The CDR3 bases are TGTGCCAGCAGCGTAGGGGGACTAATAACTAGCACAGATACGCAGTATTTT. Protein sequence: CASSVGGLITSTDTQYF.

The chain employs TRBV9 and TRBJ2-1; possibly TRBD2 for D (7 bases). This CDR3 has 16 amino acids. Looked up from germline, CDR1 is SGDLS and CDR2 is YYNGEE. The V end lost 1 base, the J end lost 4 bases, and 15 bases lay between the germline ends. CDR3 in amino acids: CASSVLSGTSYNEQFF. As DNA, the CDR3 is TGTGCCAGCAGCGTACTCAGCGGGACATCATACAATGAGCAGTTCTTC.

The V call is TRBV6-5, the J call TRBJ2-1; either TRBD1 or TRBD2 may supply D (5 bases each). Trimming shortened V by 0 bases and J by 4 bases, and 10 bases separated the two germline ends. The CDR3 contains 15 residues. CDR1 MNHEY and CDR2 SVGAGI come from the germline V gene. This CDR3 is CASSYSGTGYNEQFF. The CDR3 DNA is TGTGCCAGCAGTTACTCCGGGACCGGATACAATGAGCAGTTCTTC.